These 8 T cell receptor beta chains came from one sample sequenced in a study of T cell repertoires in cytomegalovirus infection. TCRdb re-called the reads with MiXCR, one entry per CDR3 protein. Among fewer than 200,000 distinct CDR3 sequences, about 21% were seen once, and the ten largest hold 2.5% to 3%. Sequenced input: PBMCs. The source of these receptors is a human donor in good health (CMV status not recorded). Some clones in this sample may be carry-over from other donors' samples.

This clonotype was observed many times. The chain uses TRBV30 and TRBJ1-2; 7 nucleotides align to TRBD1. The V and J ends lost 3 bases and 13 bases, in that order; junction bases with no gene match: 5. The CDR3 totals 10 residues. Germline CDR1 GTSNPN, CDR2 SVGIG (reference sequence). For the CDR3, the DNA is TGTGCCTGGAGCCTCGGGACAGCCACCTTC. It specifies CAWSLGTATF. The full variable domain, its missing parts supplied by reference TRBV30 and TRBJ1-2, is SQTIHQWPATLVQPVGSPLSLECTVEGTSNPNLYWYRQAAGRGLQLLFYSVGIGQISSEVPQNLSASRPQDRQFILSSKKLLLSDSGFYLCAWSLGTATFGSGTRLTVV.

A note on this clonotype: A much more abundant neighbour one base away suggests this may be a read error. V usage is TRBV7-9 and J usage is TRBJ2-4, with D possibly being TRBD1 or TRBD2 (5 bases each). V lost 8 bases and J lost 7, with 21 bases in between. Germline V gives CDR1 SEHNR, CDR2 FQNEAQ (reference sequence). The CDR3 is 15 amino acids. The CDR3 nucleotides read TGTGCCAGCCGCCGCTCCGGGACCGATGGGAACATTCAGTACTTC. Protein product: CASRRSGTDGNIQYF.

Comments on this clonotype: Just one base apart from a much larger clone, this may be a read error. The chain couples TRBV7-6 to TRBJ2-1; D is possibly TRBD1 or TRBD2 (5 bases each). Trimming stripped 7 bases from V and 5 bases from J, with 18 bases between. The CDR3 totals 15 residues. Germline CDR1 and CDR2: SGHVS and FNYEAQ. CDR3 in amino acids: CASTLTIGDHNEQFF. In nucleotides, the CDR3 is TGTGCCAGCACACTGACTATTGGGGACCACAATGAGCAGTTCTTC.

The J gene is TRBJ1-1, the V gene TRBV2, with D possibly TRBD1 on 5 matching bases. Germline-derived CDR1 and CDR2 are SNHLY and FYNNEI. The CDR3 totals 14 residues. Between the trimmed V and J ends, which lost 6 bases and 4 bases, there was a span of 15 bases. CDR3 DNA: TGTGCCAGCAGCCCGGGGCTCCGGAGCACTGAAGCTTTCTTT. Protein product: CASSPGLRSTEAFF.

V gene TRBV11-2 combines with J gene TRBJ2-4; D is possibly TRBD1 or TRBD2 (5 bases each). The CDR3 contains 15 residues. Trimming left V 5 bases short and J 3 bases short, with 14 bases between. Germline V CDR1 and CDR2: SGHAT, FQNNGV. CDR3 in DNA: TGTGCCAGCAGCCTCGGTTGGGGGAGCAAAAACATTCAGTACTTC. It translates to CASSLGWGSKNIQYF.

There are many counts of this clonotype. V and J are TRBV25-1 and TRBJ2-1; the match to TRBD2 covers 7 bases. V dropped 6 bases and J dropped 6; count of bases not matched to a gene: 11. Germline CDR1 reads MGHDK; CDR2 reads SYGVNS. The CDR3 sequence is 15 residues long. CDR3 region: CASSEPSGKTNEQFF. DNA for the CDR3: TGTGCCAGCAGCGAGCCCAGCGGGAAAACCAATGAGCAGTTCTTC.

This clonotype occurred many times. V is TRBV11-2 and J is TRBJ1-2, with 8 bases aligning to TRBD1. V was clipped by 0 bases and J by 6 bases; unmatched bases: 6. The length of the CDR3 is 15 residues. Germline CDR1 reads SGHAT; CDR2 reads FQNNGV. The CDR3 loop reads CASSLDGTGQHGYTF. CDR3 coding DNA: TGTGCCAGCAGCTTAGACGGGACAGGTCAACATGGCTACACCTTC. Variable domain in full (rest from reference TRBV11-2 and TRBJ1-2): EAGVAQSPRYKIIEKRQSVAFWCNPISGHATLYWYQQILGQGPKLLIQFQNNGVVDDSQLPKDRFSAERLKGVDSTLKIQPAKLEDSAVYLCASSLDGTGQHGYTFGSGTRLTVV.

This clonotype occurred a few times. The chain couples TRBV20-1 to TRBJ2-3; D gene uncertain. Germline V lookup: CDR1 DFQATT, CDR2 SNEGSKA (reference sequence). The CDR3 contains 11 residues. Trimming shortened V by 1 base and J by 10 bases, and 9 bases separated the two germline ends. The CDR3 loop reads CSARADGAQYF. DNA of the CDR3: TGCAGTGCTAGAGCCGACGGTGCGCAGTATTTT.